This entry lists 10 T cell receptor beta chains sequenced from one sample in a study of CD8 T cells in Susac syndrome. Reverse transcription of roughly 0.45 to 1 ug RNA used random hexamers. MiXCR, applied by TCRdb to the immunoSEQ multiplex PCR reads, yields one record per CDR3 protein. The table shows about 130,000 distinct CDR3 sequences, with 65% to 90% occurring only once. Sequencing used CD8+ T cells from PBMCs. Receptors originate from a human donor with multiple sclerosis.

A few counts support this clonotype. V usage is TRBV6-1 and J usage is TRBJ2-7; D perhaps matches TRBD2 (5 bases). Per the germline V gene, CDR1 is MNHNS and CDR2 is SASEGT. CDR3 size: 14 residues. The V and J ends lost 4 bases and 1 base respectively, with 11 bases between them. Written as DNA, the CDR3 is TGTGCCAGCAGTGCCACGGGCGGGTCCTACGAGCAGTACGTC. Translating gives CASSATGGSYEQYV.

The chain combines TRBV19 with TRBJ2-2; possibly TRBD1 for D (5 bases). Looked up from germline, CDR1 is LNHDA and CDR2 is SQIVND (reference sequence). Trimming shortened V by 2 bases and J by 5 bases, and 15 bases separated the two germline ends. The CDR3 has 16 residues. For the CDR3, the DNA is TGTGCCAGTAGTATATTTTATTGGGGCCAGACCGGGGAGCTGTTTTTT. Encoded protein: CASSIFYWGQTGELFF.

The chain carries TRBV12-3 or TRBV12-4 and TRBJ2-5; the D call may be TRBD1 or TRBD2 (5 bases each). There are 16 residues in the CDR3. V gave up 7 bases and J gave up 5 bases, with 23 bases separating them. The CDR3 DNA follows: TGTGCCAGCACTCTCTTTCCCGGGGCTTTCTGGGAGACCCAGTACTTC. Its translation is CASTLFPGAFWETQYF.

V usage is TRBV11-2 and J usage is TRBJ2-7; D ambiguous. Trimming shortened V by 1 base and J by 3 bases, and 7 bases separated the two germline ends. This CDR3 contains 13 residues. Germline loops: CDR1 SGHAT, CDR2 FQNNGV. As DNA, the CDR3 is TGTGCCAGCAGCTTAGTGCCAGTCTACGAGCAGTACTTC. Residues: CASSLVPVYEQYF.

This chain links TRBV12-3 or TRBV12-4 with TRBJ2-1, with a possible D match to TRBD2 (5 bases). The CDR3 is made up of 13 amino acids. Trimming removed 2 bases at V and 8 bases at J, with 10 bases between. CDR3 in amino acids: CASSLSAGDEQFF. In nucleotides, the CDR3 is TGTGCCAGCAGTTTATCGGCCGGGGATGAGCAGTTCTTC.

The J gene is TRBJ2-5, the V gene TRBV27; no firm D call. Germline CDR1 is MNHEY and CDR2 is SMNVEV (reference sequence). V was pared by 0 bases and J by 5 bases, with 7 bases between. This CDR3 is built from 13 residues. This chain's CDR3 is CASSLSGLETQYF. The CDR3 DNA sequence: TGTGCCAGCAGTTTATCCGGTCTCGAGACCCAGTACTTC.

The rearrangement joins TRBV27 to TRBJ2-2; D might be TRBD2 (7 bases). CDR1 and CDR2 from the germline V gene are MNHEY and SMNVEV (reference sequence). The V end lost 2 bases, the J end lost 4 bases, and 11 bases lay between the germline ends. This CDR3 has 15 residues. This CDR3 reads CASSLRGGGTGELFF. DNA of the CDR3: TGTGCCAGCAGTTTAAGGGGAGGGGGCACCGGGGAGCTGTTTTTT.

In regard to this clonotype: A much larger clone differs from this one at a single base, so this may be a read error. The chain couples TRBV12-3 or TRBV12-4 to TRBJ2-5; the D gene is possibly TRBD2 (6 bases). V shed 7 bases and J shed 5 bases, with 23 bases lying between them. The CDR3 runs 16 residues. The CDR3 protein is CASTLFPGTFGETQYF. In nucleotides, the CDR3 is TGTGCCAGCACTCTCTTTCCCGGGACTTTTGGGGAGACCCAGTACTTC.

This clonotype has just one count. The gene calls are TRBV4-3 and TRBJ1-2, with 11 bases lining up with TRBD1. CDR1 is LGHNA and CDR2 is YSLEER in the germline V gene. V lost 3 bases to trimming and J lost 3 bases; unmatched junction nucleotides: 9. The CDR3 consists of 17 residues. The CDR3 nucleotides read TGCGCCAGCAGCCAGGGTCCGGGACAGGGGGTTTACTATGGCTACACCTTC. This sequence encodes CASSQGPGQGVYYGYTF.

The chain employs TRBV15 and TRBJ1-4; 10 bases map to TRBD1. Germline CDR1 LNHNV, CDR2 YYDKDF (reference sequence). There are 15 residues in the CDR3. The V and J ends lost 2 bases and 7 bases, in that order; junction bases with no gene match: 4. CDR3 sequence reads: CATSRPGQGFEKLFF. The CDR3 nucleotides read TGTGCCACCAGCAGACCGGGACAGGGGTTTGAAAAACTGTTTTTT.